The clone carrying this TCR beta chain was seen a single time. This record comes from a study of control samples from healthy donors and cancer patients. The CDR3 runs 14 residues. Unmatched junction bases numbered 4, after V lost 1 base and J lost 5 bases. Germline assignment: CDR1 WNHNN and CDR2 SYGVQD (reference sequence). Measured with immunoSEQ multiplex PCR; TCRdb has only the in-frame clones, and not every one. The table shows about 75,000 clones, with roughly 92% occurring only once. The chain combines TRBV10-1 with TRBJ1-1; the match to TRBD1 covers 7 bases. This clonotype was sampled from a woman between 40 and 55 years old in good health. Sample: blood. The CDR3 here is CASSEYRGGTEAFF. The CDR3 coding sequence is TGCGCCAGCAGTGAGTACAGGGGAGGAACTGAAGCTTTCTTT.